Listed below are T cell receptor beta chains from one sample, sequenced in a study of T cells in Graves' hyperthyroidism and ophthalmopathy. MiXCR was run by TCRdb on the multiplex PCR reads, yielding one entry per CDR3 protein. The sample holds approximately 590,000 distinct CDR3 sequences, 15% to 18% seen once. Sequenced sample: blood. The receptors here all came from a woman in her thirties with Graves' hyperthyroidism. Each CDR3 is given with its conserved first and last residue.

j_call	v_call	cdr3_aa
TRBJ2-5	TRBV24-1	CATSDLSTRGGVKETQYF
TRBJ2-7	TRBV15	CATSIKGAPEGYEQYF
TRBJ2-5	TRBV10-3	CATTSGTQEAQYF
TRBJ2-1	TRBV12-3/TRBV12-4	CASSFRAGENHEQFF
TRBJ2-1	TRBV7-3	CASSRGGQPGLEMNEQFF
TRBJ2-3	TRBV5-1	CASSLTPVISTDTQYF
TRBJ2-1	TRBV4-3	CASSQDGALSSYSNEQFF
TRBJ2-7	TRBV4-1	CASRGTGTNEQYF
TRBJ2-7	TRBV2	CASSRQGETYEQYF
TRBJ2-1	TRBV20-1	CSARLAGENNEQFF
TRBJ1-1	TRBV7-9	CASSIDRTQGMPFF
TRBJ1-2	TRBV15	CATSRQGRSYGYTF
TRBJ1-6	TRBV6-1	CASRASASSPLHF
TRBJ2-3	TRBV3-1	CASSHSRADRTDTQYF
TRBJ1-2	TRBV30	CAWNHFGQGFNYGYTF
TRBJ2-7	TRBV7-2	CASSPQGLAGVPYEQYF
TRBJ1-1	TRBV3-1	CASSQDRTRGTEAFF
TRBJ2-1	TRBV2	CASSEEDQQFF
TRBJ2-4	TRBV6-2/TRBV6-3	CASSPAKDGKNIQYF
TRBJ2-7	TRBV6-6	CASSYLEGEASYEQYF
TRBJ1-4	TRBV7-9	CASSSRTETNEKLFF
TRBJ2-7	TRBV14	CASSQRGAPYEQYF
TRBJ1-6	TRBV13	CASRGPGPISPLHF
TRBJ2-7	TRBV7-2	CASRLTSGSPEQYF
TRBJ1-3	TRBV29-1	CSVEVWSPSSGNTIYF
TRBJ1-2	TRBV11-2	CASSLGTEGSGYTF
TRBJ1-1	TRBV7-6	CASSLAWDRGAFF
TRBJ1-1	TRBV29-1	CSVSDRGAEAFF
TRBJ2-2	TRBV11-2	CASAPRLNTGELFF
TRBJ2-7	TRBV28	CASSLTLAGDNYEQYF
TRBJ2-3	TRBV2	CASKIAGNTDTQYF
TRBJ1-3	TRBV6-2/TRBV6-3	CASSGYKGSYSGNTIYF
TRBJ2-7	TRBV2	CASSGLVYEQYF
TRBJ2-7	TRBV29-1	CSVGETGHYEQYF
TRBJ2-7	TRBV7-9	CASSPRDRVREQYF
TRBJ2-2	TRBV6-2/TRBV6-3	CASSWLGRHGELFF
TRBJ1-4	TRBV10-3	CAISASTGGRGEKLFF
TRBJ2-3	TRBV6-9	CASSYTWVGLAGAWARTDTQYF
TRBJ2-6	TRBV25-1	CASSERQGGSSGANVLTF
TRBJ2-1	TRBV7-9	CASSASYNEQFF
TRBJ2-7	TRBV11-2	CASSKLAGIYEQCF
TRBJ2-7	TRBV3-1	CASSQDPLFSYEQYF
TRBJ2-1	TRBV20-1	CSATPGQNYNEQFF
TRBJ1-2	TRBV3-1	CASSQDSGVLNYGYTF
TRBJ1-4	TRBV5-1	CASSLAIGTDRGEKLFF
TRBJ2-5	TRBV28	CASSPILGRDSQETQYF